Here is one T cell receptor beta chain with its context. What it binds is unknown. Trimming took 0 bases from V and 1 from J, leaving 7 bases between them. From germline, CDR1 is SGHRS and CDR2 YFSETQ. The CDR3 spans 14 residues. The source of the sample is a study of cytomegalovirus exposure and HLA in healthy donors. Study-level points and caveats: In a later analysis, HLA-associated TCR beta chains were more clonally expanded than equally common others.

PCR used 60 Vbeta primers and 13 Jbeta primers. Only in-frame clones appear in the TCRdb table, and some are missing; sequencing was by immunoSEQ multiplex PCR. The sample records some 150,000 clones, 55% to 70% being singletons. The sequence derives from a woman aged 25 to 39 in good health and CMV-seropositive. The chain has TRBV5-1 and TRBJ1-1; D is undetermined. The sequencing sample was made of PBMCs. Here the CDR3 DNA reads TGCGCCAGCAGCTTGGAACAGAAGAACACTGAAGCTTTCTTT. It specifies CASSLEQKNTEAFF.